Listed here is a single T cell receptor beta chain. What it binds is not known. One end of the junction fails to match germline, which may point to a read error. Looked up from germline, CDR1 is MGHDK and CDR2 is SYGVNS. The CDR3 is 17 residues long. TCRdb re-called the reads through MiXCR, storing one row per CDR3 protein. The table lists about 200,000 distinct CDR3 sequences, roughly 9% of them singletons, with about 4.6% in the top ten. The record originates from a study of T cell repertoires in cytomegalovirus infection. Study-level information: An indication of both CMV infection and matching HLA type came from public TCR beta signatures.

Study results and caveats: Of the TCR beta families, the public ones yielded a cumulative frequency that identified carriers of CMV plus the relevant HLA.

The receptor was isolated from a human donor in good health (CMV status not recorded). Some clones in this sample may be carry-over from other donors' samples. Sequencing input: PBMCs. This chain uses TRBV25-1 with TRBJ2-5; 9 bases line up with TRBD2. In DNA, the CDR3 is TGTGCCAGCTCCCCCTCAGGACTAGCGCAACACCAAGAGACCCAGAACTTC. Protein sequence: CASSPSGLAQHQETQNF.